Listed here are 10 T cell receptor beta chains from one sample, sequenced in a study of T cells in Graves' hyperthyroidism and ophthalmopathy. Amplification of TCR beta CDR3 regions was performed using RNA transcripts as template. HTBI primers were employed in a first-round RT-PCR of the TCR CDR3. One entry per CDR3 protein, called by TCRdb with MiXCR from the multiplex PCR reads. This repertoire shows 600,000 or so distinct CDR3 sequences, about 14% found once; its top ten account for under 15%. Sequenced sample: blood. These receptors originate from a woman between 45 and 60 years old with Graves' ophthalmopathy.

Of note for this clonotype: A much larger clone differs by one base, so this may be a read error. This chain joins TRBV20-1 and TRBJ2-4; unclear D gene. The CDR3 extends over 15 amino acids. The V gene's germline CDR1 is DFQATT and CDR2 SNEGSKA (reference sequence). The ends were cut back, 5 bases at V and 6 bases at J, with 20 bases in the middle. In nucleotides, the CDR3 is TGCAGTGCTCACGTGGCTCCGGAATCGGGAAACATTCAGTACTTC. It specifies CSAHVAPESGNIQYF.

The chain recombines TRBV5-1 with TRBJ2-7; 12 bases are a match to TRBD2. Germline lookup yields CDR1 SGHRS and CDR2 YFSETQ. V shed 4 bases and J 5 bases; nucleotides not matched to a gene: 7. The length of the CDR3 is 15 residues. CDR3 nucleotides: TGCGCCAGCAGCCCCGGACTAGCGGGGACCCACGAGCAGTACTTC. It encodes CASSPGLAGTHEQYF.

Ten or more counts support this clonotype. This chain links TRBV4-3 with TRBJ2-3; 7 nucleotides agree with TRBD1. The CDR3 totals 17 residues. Germline values: CDR1 LGHNA, CDR2 YSLEER. V lost 1 base and J lost 3; bases outside the gene matches: 10. The CDR3 DNA reads TGCGCCAGCAGCCAAGTATTGAGGGGGCGCAGAACAGATACGCAGTATTTT. Residues: CASSQVLRGRRTDTQYF.

Points on this clonotype: Relative to the germline gene, one junction end is altered; a read error may explain this. This chain links TRBV7-9 with TRBJ2-5; D ambiguous. Germline V gene lookup returns CDR1 SEHNR and CDR2 FQNEAQ (reference sequence). This CDR3 contains 13 residues. The CDR3 nucleotides read TGTGTCAGCAGCTTAAGAGGAGAAGAGACCCAGTACTTC. It codes for CVSSLRGEETQYF.

The chain links TRBV29-1 to TRBJ2-3; TRBD2 matches 9 bases. CDR1 and CDR2 (germline): SQVTM, ANQGSEA. Trimming at V came to 3 bases and at J to 5 bases, leaving 9 bases not matched to a gene. The CDR3 runs to 15 residues. CDR3 sequence (DNA): TGCAGCGTTGACGAGGGGACTAGCCGGATAGATACGCAGTATTTT. It encodes CSVDEGTSRIDTQYF.

This clonotype has at least ten counts. The chain couples TRBV9 to TRBJ2-1; 8 positions agree with TRBD2. V dropped 0 bases and J dropped 6; count of bases not matched to a gene: 8. This CDR3 has 16 residues. Germline assignment: CDR1 SGDLS and CDR2 YYNGEE. The CDR3 is CASSVAGTRIFNEQFF. The CDR3 coding sequence is TGTGCCAGCAGCGTAGCCGGGACTAGGATTTTCAATGAGCAGTTCTTC.

The genes are TRBV19 and TRBJ2-1; D gene unclear. CDR3 length: 13 amino acids. CDR1 and CDR2 (germline): LNHDA, SQIVND (reference sequence). The germline V and J ends were trimmed by 3 bases and 7 bases, with 10 bases remaining between them. In nucleotides, the CDR3 is TGTGCCAGTAGTATGTCTGTAACGAATGAGCAGTTCTTC. It is translated as CASSMSVTNEQFF.

Turning to this clonotype: It may be a read error: a sequence one base away is much more abundant. The chain uses TRBV7-2 and TRBJ2-7, with 9 bases lining up with TRBD1. With 4 bases clipped from V and 3 bases from J, the junction kept 16 bases outside the gene matches. The germline V gene encodes CDR1 SGHTA and CDR2 FQGNSA. The CDR3 is 18 amino acids. The CDR3 DNA reads as TGTGCCAGCAGCTCTACTAGATCCCCTAGACAGGGGGTCTACGAGCAGTACTTC. It translates to CASSSTRSPRQGVYEQYF.

The chain carries TRBV25-1 and TRBJ1-1; D is unresolved. This CDR3 is 13 amino acids long. Trimming took 0 bases from V and 4 from J, leaving 6 bases between them. Germline V gives CDR1 MGHDK, CDR2 SYGVNS. CDR3 bases: TGTGCCAGCAGTGAATACGGTGGCACTGAAGCTTTCTTT. It codes for CASSEYGGTEAFF. Full variable domain (missing parts from reference TRBV25-1 and TRBJ1-1): EADIYQTPRYLVIGTGKKITLECSQTMGHDKMYWYQQDPGMELHLIHYSYGVNSTEKGDLSSESTVSRIRTEHFPLTLESARPSHTSQYLCASSEYGGTEAFFGQGTRLTVV.

This chain's CDR3 is CASSIDDSYSNQPQHF. CDR3 in DNA: TGTGCCAGTAGTATAGATGACTCTTATAGCAATCAGCCCCAGCATTTT. This chain uses TRBV19 with TRBJ1-5, with D hard to call. In germline, CDR1 is LNHDA, CDR2 SQIVND (reference sequence). V shed 0 bases and J shed 0 bases, with 9 bases lying between them. There are 16 residues in the CDR3.